A selection of T cell receptor beta chains follows, all from one sample in a study of T cells after yellow fever vaccination. TCRdb re-derived calls from the 5' RACE reads in MiXCR, one entry per CDR3 protein. The data contain under 550,000 distinct CDR3 sequences, 21% of them singletons. Sequences were derived from PBMCs, sampled approximately 22 days after the first yellow fever vaccination. These receptors were collected from a man in his late teens or twenties who received the YFV17D yellow fever vaccine. Each CDR3 is given without its conserved first and last residue. The order of the fields is CDR3 length, V gene, clone size, CDR3 protein. Clone size is not always given. Where it is, it says once, few, many or a class for expanded clones.

CDR3 length: 14
V gene: TRBV3-1
clone size: many
CDR3 protein: ASSQGLAGNTGELF

CDR3 length: 13
V gene: TRBV20-1
clone size: NA
CDR3 protein: SATGLAGGPDTQY

CDR3 length: 15
V gene: TRBV9
clone size: NA
CDR3 protein: ASSALTSGSPEETQY

CDR3 length: 12
V gene: TRBV24-1
clone size: NA
CDR3 protein: ATGTGKTPDTQY

CDR3 length: 11
V gene: TRBV12-3/TRBV12-4
clone size: NA
CDR3 protein: ASSDRAPDTQY

CDR3 length: 13
V gene: TRBV25-1
clone size: NA
CDR3 protein: ASSEFPGGDYGYT

CDR3 length: 12
V gene: TRBV5-4
clone size: NA
CDR3 protein: ASSLRAAVDTQY

CDR3 length: 11
V gene: TRBV20-1
clone size: NA
CDR3 protein: SASDRSRYEQY

CDR3 length: 10
V gene: TRBV5-1
clone size: NA
CDR3 protein: ASRVGLTEAF

CDR3 length: 18
V gene: TRBV20-1
clone size: few
CDR3 protein: SARTAGTGDFWAAGNTIY